This T cell receptor beta chain was profiled in a study of glioma-infiltrating T cells. Study-level results: Tissue-blood divergence was below expectation in non-neoplastic patients, above in gliomas.

The CDR3 is 13 residues long. Germline V gives CDR1 SSHAT, CDR2 FNYEAQ (reference sequence). The iRepertoire nested amplicon-rescue multiplex PCR amplified TCR alpha and beta CDR3s from RNA. One-step reverse transcription and amplification started from approximately 100-400 ng of tissue mRNA or PBMC total RNA. One entry per CDR3 protein, called by TCRdb with MiXCR from the multiplex PCR reads. The table lists over 300 distinct CDR3 sequences, more than 25% of them singletons, with 25% to 30% in the top ten. Details on this clonotype: Its cognate antigen is unknown. An end of the junction does not agree with germline; a read error may underlie this. The library was prepared for alpha chains; this beta chain is a stray read, so its frequency means little.

Sequencing was performed on glioma tissue, nonneoplastic brain tissue, or PBMCs (not recorded which). This TCR derives from a human donor with low-grade glioma or glioblastoma, undergoing nonglioma brain surgery, or in good health (not recorded which). The V call is TRBV7-7, the J call TRBJ2-1; 7 positions match TRBD2. CDR3 nucleotide sequence: TGTGCTAGCAGCTTTACGGAGCGGGGTGAGCAGTTCTTC. Translated: CASSFTERGEQFF.